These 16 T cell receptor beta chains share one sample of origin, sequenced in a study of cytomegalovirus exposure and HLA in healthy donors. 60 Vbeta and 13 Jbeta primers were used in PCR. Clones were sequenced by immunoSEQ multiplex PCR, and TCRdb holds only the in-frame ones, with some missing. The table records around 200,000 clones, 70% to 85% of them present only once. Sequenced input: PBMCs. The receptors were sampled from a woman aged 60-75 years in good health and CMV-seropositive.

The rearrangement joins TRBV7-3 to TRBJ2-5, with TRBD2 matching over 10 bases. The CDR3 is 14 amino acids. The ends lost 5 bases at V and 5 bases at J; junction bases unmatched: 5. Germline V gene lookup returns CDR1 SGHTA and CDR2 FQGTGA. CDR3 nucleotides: TGTGCCAGCAGCGCTAGCGGGGGACGCGAGACCCAGTACTTC. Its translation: CASSASGGRETQYF.

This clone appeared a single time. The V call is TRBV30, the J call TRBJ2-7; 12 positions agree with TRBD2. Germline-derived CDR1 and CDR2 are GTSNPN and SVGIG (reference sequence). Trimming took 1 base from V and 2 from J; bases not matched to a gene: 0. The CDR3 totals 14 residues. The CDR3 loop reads CAWSGLAGAYEQYF. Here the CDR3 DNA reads TGTGCCTGGAGTGGACTAGCGGGGGCCTACGAGCAGTACTTC.

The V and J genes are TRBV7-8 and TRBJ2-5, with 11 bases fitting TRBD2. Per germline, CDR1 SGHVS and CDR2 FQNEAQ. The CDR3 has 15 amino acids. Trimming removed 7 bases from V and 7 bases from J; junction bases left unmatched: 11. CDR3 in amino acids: CASTPERLAGGTQYF. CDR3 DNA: TGTGCCAGCACCCCCGAGAGGCTAGCGGGGGGGACCCAGTACTTC.

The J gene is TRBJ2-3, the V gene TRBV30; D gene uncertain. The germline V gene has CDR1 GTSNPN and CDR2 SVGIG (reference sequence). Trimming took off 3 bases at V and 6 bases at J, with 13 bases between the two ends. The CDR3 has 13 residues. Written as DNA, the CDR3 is TGTGCCTGGAGAAGAAACCCCCAGGATACGCAGTATTTT. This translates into CAWRRNPQDTQYF. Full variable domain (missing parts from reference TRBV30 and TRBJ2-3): SQTIHQWPATLVQPVGSPLSLECTVEGTSNPNLYWYRQAAGRGLQLLFYSVGIGQISSEVPQNLSASRPQDRQFILSSKKLLLSDSGFYLCAWRRNPQDTQYFGPGTRLTVL.

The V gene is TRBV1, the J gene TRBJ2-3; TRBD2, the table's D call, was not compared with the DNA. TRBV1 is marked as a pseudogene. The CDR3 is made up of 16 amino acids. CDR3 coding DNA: TGCACCAGCAGCCACCCCGGGGGGGGGAGCACAGATACGCAGTATTTT. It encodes CTSSHPGGGSTDTQYF.

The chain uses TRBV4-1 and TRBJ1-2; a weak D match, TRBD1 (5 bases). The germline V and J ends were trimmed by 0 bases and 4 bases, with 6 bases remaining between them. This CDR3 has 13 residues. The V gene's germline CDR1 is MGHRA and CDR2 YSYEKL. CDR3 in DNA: TGCGCCAGCAGCCAAGAGACAGCCTATGGCTACACCTTC. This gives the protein CASSQETAYGYTF.

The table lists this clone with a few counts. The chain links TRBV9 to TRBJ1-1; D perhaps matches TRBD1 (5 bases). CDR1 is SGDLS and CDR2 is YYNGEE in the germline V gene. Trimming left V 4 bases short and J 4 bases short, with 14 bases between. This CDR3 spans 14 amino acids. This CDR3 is CASSPRPQGTEAFF. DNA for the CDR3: TGTGCCAGCAGCCCCCGCCCCCAGGGCACTGAAGCTTTCTTT.

In DNA, the CDR3 is TGTGCCAGCAGTTTAAACAGGGACACAGATACGCAGTATTTT. Protein: CASSLNRDTDTQYF. The chain uses TRBV27 and TRBJ2-3; maybe TRBD1 (6 bases). This CDR3 has 14 amino acids. The ends were cut back, 2 bases at V and 2 bases at J, with 8 bases in the middle. CDR1 is MNHEY, CDR2 SMNVEV, per germline (reference sequence).

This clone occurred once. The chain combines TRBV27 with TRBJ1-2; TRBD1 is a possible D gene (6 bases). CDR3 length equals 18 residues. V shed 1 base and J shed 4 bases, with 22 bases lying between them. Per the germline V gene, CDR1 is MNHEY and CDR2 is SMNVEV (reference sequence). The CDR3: CASSLYFPQGLRVYGYTF. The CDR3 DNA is TGTGCCAGCAGTTTATACTTCCCCCAGGGGCTAAGGGTCTATGGCTACACCTTC.

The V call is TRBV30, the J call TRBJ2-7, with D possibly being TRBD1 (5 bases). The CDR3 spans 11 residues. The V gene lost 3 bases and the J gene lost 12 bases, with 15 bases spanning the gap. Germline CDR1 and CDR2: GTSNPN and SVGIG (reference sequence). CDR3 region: CAWSAREVGYF. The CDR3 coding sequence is TGTGCCTGGAGCGCCAGGGAAGTTGGGTACTTC.

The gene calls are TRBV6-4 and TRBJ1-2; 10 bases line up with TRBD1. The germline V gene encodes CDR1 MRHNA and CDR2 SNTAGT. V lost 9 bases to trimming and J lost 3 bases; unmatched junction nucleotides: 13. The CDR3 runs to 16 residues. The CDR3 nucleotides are TGTGCCAGGAGGGGTAAGGACAGGGGGTCGGACTATGGCTACACCTTC. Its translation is CARRGKDRGSDYGYTF.

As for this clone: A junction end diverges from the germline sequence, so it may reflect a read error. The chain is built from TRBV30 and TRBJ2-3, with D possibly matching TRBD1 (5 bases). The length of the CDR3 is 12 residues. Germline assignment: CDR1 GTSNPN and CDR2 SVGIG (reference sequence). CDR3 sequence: CAWMPGADAQYF. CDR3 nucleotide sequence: TGTGCCTGGATGCCTGGGGCAGATGCGCAGTATTTT.

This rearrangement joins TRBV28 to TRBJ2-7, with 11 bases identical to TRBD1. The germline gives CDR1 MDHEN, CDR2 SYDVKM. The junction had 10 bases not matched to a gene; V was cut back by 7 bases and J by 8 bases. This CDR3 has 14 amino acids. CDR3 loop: CASTTGQGALKQYF. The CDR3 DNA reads TGTGCCAGCACCACAGGACAGGGGGCGCTAAAGCAGTACTTC.

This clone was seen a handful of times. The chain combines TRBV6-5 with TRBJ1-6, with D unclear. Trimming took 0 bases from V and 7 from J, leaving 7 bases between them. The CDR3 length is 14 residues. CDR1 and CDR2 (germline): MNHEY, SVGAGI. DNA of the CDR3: TGTGCCAGCAGTTACTCTGCGTGGAATTCACCCCTCCACTTT. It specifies CASSYSAWNSPLHF.

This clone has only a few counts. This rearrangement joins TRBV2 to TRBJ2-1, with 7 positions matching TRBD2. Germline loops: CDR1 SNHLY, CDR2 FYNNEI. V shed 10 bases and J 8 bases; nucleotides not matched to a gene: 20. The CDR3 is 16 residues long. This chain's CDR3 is CATRRGETRGSDEQFF. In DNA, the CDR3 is TGTGCCACCCGACGGGGGGAGACTAGAGGGTCCGATGAGCAGTTCTTC.

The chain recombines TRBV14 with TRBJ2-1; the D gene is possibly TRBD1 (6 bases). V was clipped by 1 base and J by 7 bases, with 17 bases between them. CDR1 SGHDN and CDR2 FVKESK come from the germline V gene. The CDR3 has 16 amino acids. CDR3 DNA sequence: TGTGCCAGCAGCCAAGCTTACCGATTAAGGGGGAATGAGCAGTTCTTC. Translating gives CASSQAYRLRGNEQFF.